The 18 T cell receptor beta chains reported below all come from one sample, sequenced in a study of T cells in Graves' hyperthyroidism and ophthalmopathy. TCR beta CDR3 regions were amplified from RNA. A set of HTBI primers served as the primers for a first-round RT-PCR of the TCR CDR3. TCRdb independently ran MiXCR on the multiplex PCR reads; one entry per CDR3 protein. Among some 700,000 distinct CDR3 sequences listed, around 16% were seen once. Sequencing was carried out using blood. These TCRs come from a man aged 50 or older with Graves' hyperthyroidism.

V gene TRBV20-1 combines with J gene TRBJ1-2; D may be TRBD1 (5 bases). Trimming shortened V by 3 bases and J by 6 bases, and 17 bases separated the two germline ends. The CDR3 runs to 14 residues. CDR1 and CDR2 (germline): DFQATT, SNEGSKA (reference sequence). CDR3 DNA sequence: TGCAGTGCTAGCGATCAGTCTCAGGGTGATGGCTACACCTTC. The encoded protein is CSASDQSQGDGYTF.

This chain joins TRBV27 and TRBJ2-7, with a weak D call TRBD2 (7 bases). V was shortened by 8 bases and J by 3 bases, with 17 bases between the two germline ends. The CDR3 length is 14 residues. Germline values: CDR1 MNHEY, CDR2 SMNVEV (reference sequence). Written as DNA, the CDR3 is TGTGCCAGCGGAGATAGGGAGGGGGACTACGAGCAGTACTTC. It translates to CASGDREGDYEQYF.

This clonotype was seen at least ten times. The chain is built from TRBV2 and TRBJ1-6, with no clear D. With 6 bases removed from V and 5 bases from J, the gap between germline ends came to 14 bases. CDR1 is SNHLY, CDR2 FYNNEI, per germline. The length of the CDR3 is 15 residues. CDR3 sequence reads: CASSDGGYDNSPLHF. The DNA for the CDR3 is TGTGCCAGCAGCGACGGCGGGTATGATAATTCACCCCTCCACTTT.

This sequence joins TRBV20-1 and TRBJ1-5; 10 nucleotides align to TRBD1. CDR3 length: 15 residues. V dropped 4 bases and J dropped 3; count of bases not matched to a gene: 6. Germline V CDR1 and CDR2: DFQATT, SNEGSKA (reference sequence). The CDR3 region is CSAIEDRGNNQPQHF. CDR3 in DNA: TGCAGTGCTATAGAGGACAGGGGGAACAATCAGCCCCAGCATTTT.

This clonotype was counted many times. The chain uses TRBV28 and TRBJ2-5; D assignment may be TRBD1 or TRBD2 (5 bases each). The CDR3 totals 15 residues. V was cut by 5 bases and J by 4 bases, with 17 bases left in between. The germline V gene has CDR1 MDHEN and CDR2 SYDVKM. CDR3 in DNA: TGTGCCAGCAGTGGGCGTGAGGGGCTATCAGAGACCCAGTACTTC. As protein: CASSGREGLSETQYF.

This clonotype was detected a few times. The rearrangement links TRBV14 to TRBJ2-1, with 7 bases matching TRBD2. J lost 3 bases, V lost 3 bases, and 5 bases had no gene match. CDR1 and CDR2 from the germline V gene are SGHDN and FVKESK. This CDR3 is 15 amino acids long. The CDR3 DNA reads as TGTGCCAGCAGCCAGGGACTACGAATCTACAATGAGCAGTTCTTC. The encoded protein is CASSQGLRIYNEQFF.

This clonotype was seen at least ten times. This chain connects TRBV12-3 or TRBV12-4 to TRBJ1-2; D remains unclear. V lost 1 base to trimming and J lost 8 bases, with 14 bases between them. This CDR3 is 14 amino acids long. CDR3 in DNA: TGTGCCAGCAGTTTAGGGTCGAGCCTCGGGGGCTACACCTTC. Translated, it gives CASSLGSSLGGYTF.

Many counts were recorded for this clonotype. The V gene is TRBV27, the J gene TRBJ1-6; D uncertain. Germline V gene lookup returns CDR1 MNHEY and CDR2 SMNVEV (reference sequence). This CDR3 is 14 amino acids long. Trimming took 2 bases from V and 7 from J, leaving 9 bases between them. DNA for the CDR3: TGTGCCAGCAGTTTAATCAGTCGAAATTCACCCCTCCACTTT. This codes for CASSLISRNSPLHF.

Of note for this clonotype: The CDR3 does not close with the conserved phenylalanine or tryptophan, likely indicating a read error. It is unclear where the CDR3 begins or ends on the DNA, so no DNA is shown, and the CDR3 is as TCRdb lists it. The V gene is TRBV11-2, the J gene TRBJ2-1; the DNA was not used to check the table's D call, TRBD2. Both ends counted, the CDR3 spans 19 residues. The germline V gene has CDR1 SGHAT and CDR2 FQNNGV. The chain's CDR3 is CASSKPGLAGGTCYNEHFL.

This clonotype was detected ten times or more. The chain is built from TRBV28 and TRBJ2-2; D possibly corresponds to TRBD2 (6 bases). CDR1 MDHEN and CDR2 SYDVKM come from the germline V gene. Trimming stripped 6 bases from V and 4 bases from J, with 12 bases between. The CDR3 spans 14 residues. The CDR3 DNA follows: TGTGCCAGCAGATCCGGGGGATCCACCGGGGAGCTGTTTTTT. It specifies CASRSGGSTGELFF.

J is TRBJ1-2 and V is TRBV19; tentatively, D is TRBD1 (5 bases). This CDR3 spans 15 amino acids. CDR1 LNHDA and CDR2 SQIVND come from the germline V gene (reference sequence). V was shortened by 5 bases and J by 3 bases, with 16 bases between the two germline ends. The CDR3 region is CASSAGTAQDYGYTF. CDR3 nucleotides: TGTGCCAGTAGTGCCGGGACCGCGCAGGACTATGGCTACACCTTC.

This clonotype has ten or more counts. CDR3 nucleotide sequence: TGTGCTAGTGGTTCATCGACAGGGATTGGAGATACGCAGTATTTT. Residues: CASGSSTGIGDTQYF. The chain couples TRBV12-5 to TRBJ2-3, with TRBD1 identical over 7 bases. The germline CDR1 and CDR2 sequences are LGHNT and FRNRAP. V trimming: 4 bases; J trimming: 5 bases; junction bases outside the gene matches: 9. The CDR3 has 15 amino acids.

This clonotype has a count of ten or more. The chain recombines TRBV6-1 with TRBJ2-1; D is perhaps TRBD2 (6 bases). Deletions cut 3 bases from V and 3 bases from J, with 18 bases between. Looked up from germline, CDR1 is MNHNS and CDR2 is SASEGT. This CDR3 has 17 amino acids. CDR3 protein: CASSDTPGWGDYNEQFF. In DNA form, the CDR3 reads TGTGCCAGCAGTGATACCCCAGGGTGGGGGGACTACAATGAGCAGTTCTTC.

This clonotype was picked up many times. The chain recombines TRBV27 with TRBJ1-1; D might be TRBD1 (6 bases). The CDR3 has 17 amino acids. Trimming stripped 2 bases from V and 4 bases from J, with 20 bases between. The germline V gene has CDR1 MNHEY and CDR2 SMNVEV (reference sequence). The CDR3 DNA is TGTGCCAGCAGTTTAAGACCGGGACAAGGGGCTGTCACTGAAGCTTTCTTT. It codes for CASSLRPGQGAVTEAFF.

The rearrangement uses TRBV7-9 and TRBJ1-4, with 7 nucleotides matching TRBD1. CDR1 is SEHNR, CDR2 FQNEAQ, per germline (reference sequence). The CDR3 covers 15 residues. With 5 bases clipped from V and 7 bases from J, the junction kept 10 bases outside the gene matches. The CDR3 loop reads CASSAPGGDTEKLFF. CDR3 nucleotide sequence: TGTGCCAGCAGCGCACCAGGGGGAGACACTGAAAAACTGTTTTTT.

This clonotype was detected a few times. The rearrangement joins TRBV6-5 to TRBJ1-5, with no clear D. The V and J ends lost 0 bases and 5 bases respectively, with 8 bases between them. Germline CDR1 is MNHEY and CDR2 is SVGAGI. The CDR3 extends over 14 amino acids. CDR3 loop: CASSYSGSYQPQHF. As DNA, the CDR3 is TGTGCCAGCAGTTACTCGGGGAGTTATCAGCCCCAGCATTTT.

This clonotype came up a few times. The gene calls are TRBV24-1 and TRBJ1-1; perhaps TRBD1 as D (5 bases). Trimming took 0 bases from V and 1 from J, leaving 5 bases between them. The CDR3 loop spans 14 amino acids. Germline loops: CDR1 KGHDR, CDR2 SFDVKD. The CDR3 sequence is CATSDLRGNTEAFF. The DNA for the CDR3 is TGTGCCACCAGTGATTTGAGGGGGAACACTGAAGCTTTCTTT.

Points on this clonotype: A read error may be the cause here, since a much bigger clone is one base away. This CDR3 is CASSEIGGSDNEQLF. As DNA, the CDR3 is TGTGCCAGCAGTGAGATCGGCGGGAGCGACAATGAGCAGCTCTTC. The V gene is TRBV2, the J gene TRBJ2-1, with 7 positions matching TRBD2. Germline V gene data show CDR1 as SNHLY and CDR2 as FYNNEI. The CDR3 has 15 residues.